The rows below give T cell receptor beta chains drawn from one sample of a study of beta chain features in type 1 diabetes. Method: immunoSEQ multiplex PCR; TCRdb's copy keeps in-frame clones and lacks some. The sample consists of approximately 600,000 clones, around 12% of them appearing once. Sample: naive CD4+ T cells from blood. Receptor source: a young man with type 1 diabetes. CDR3s include the opening cysteine and the closing phenylalanine or tryptophan.

CDR3 length,V gene,J gene,CDR3 protein
15,TRBV5-6,TRBJ2-1,CASSPAGGRYNEQFF
14,TRBV6-6,TRBJ1-6,CASSRGTGDSPLHF
13,TRBV6-1,TRBJ1-5,CASRQGWNQPQHF
18,TRBV9,TRBJ2-3,CASSALSWTSGGSDTQYF
11,TRBV20-1,TRBJ2-5,CSGRAGETQYF
11,TRBV20-1,TRBJ2-1,CSGDSGDSLFF
14,TRBV14,TRBJ2-2,CASSQVVSTGELFF
14,TRBV7-2,TRBJ2-5,CASSLAGGQETQYF
16,TRBV10-3,TRBJ2-2,CAISESAGQNTGELFF
14,TRBV11-3,TRBJ2-1,CASSSPPRDNEQFF
13,TRBV6-5,TRBJ2-7,CASSRDTDYEQYF
13,TRBV28,TRBJ2-2,CASMQGRTGELFF
16,TRBV7-6,TRBJ1-5,CASSPSGAGSNQPQHF
16,TRBV2,TRBJ2-2,CASRSPGQGNTGELFF
12,TRBV10-3,TRBJ1-2,CAISAENYGYTF
15,TRBV5-1,TRBJ2-2,CASSLARGPTGELFF
16,TRBV28,TRBJ2-1,CASYITSTGSYNEQFF
13,TRBV5-1,TRBJ1-2,CASSLRQPYGYTF
14,TRBV28,TRBJ2-5,CASSLTGGQETQYF
13,TRBV5-1,TRBJ2-2,CASTGENTGELFF
15,TRBV21-1,TRBJ2-3,CASSRRGSSTDTQYF
13,TRBV9,TRBJ2-5,CASSAGDRKTQYF
15,TRBV6-5,TRBJ1-6,CASSYSERRNSPLHF
13,TRBV7-2,TRBJ2-5,CASSFDREETQYF
13,TRBV7-9,TRBJ1-2,CASSLYLPYGYTF
16,TRBV18,TRBJ2-4,CASSPPEALAKNIQYF
16,TRBV5-1,TRBJ2-5,CASSLGLAGFQETQYF
15,TRBV5-1,TRBJ2-3,CASRPRGQGSDTQYF
15,TRBV7-8,TRBJ2-2,CASSLDRGYTGELFF
16,TRBV7-6,TRBJ2-7,CASSLAGTGASYEQYF
14,TRBV6-5,TRBJ2-5,CASSYNSGEETQYF
15,TRBV9,TRBJ2-5,CASSVAAGWVETQYF
16,TRBV7-2,TRBJ1-6,CASSSVPGQGLVPLHF
15,TRBV5-4,TRBJ2-3,CAIGGGTAFTDTQYF
14,TRBV7-9,TRBJ1-2,CASSFTGSPDGYTF
15,TRBV9,TRBJ2-6,CASSVAGAGANVLTF